This TCR beta chain was identified during a study of cytotoxic CD8 clonotypes in ibrutinib-treated CLL. Study-wide context: Partial responses numbered approximately 24 and complete responses 2; after a median about 74 months, roughly 14 stayed remitted and approximately twelve progressed.

Data came from immunoSEQ multiplex PCR; TCRdb stores just in-frame clones and leaves some out. The profile shows under 300,000 clones, roughly three quarters of them singletons. The J segment lost 5 bases and the V segment lost 6 bases, leaving 5 bases of the junction unmatched. This CDR3 comprises 14 residues. Germline CDR1 reads LNHNV; CDR2 reads YYDKDF (reference sequence). This clone showed up just a few times. Cryopreserved PBMCs were the source of about 2 micrograms of genomic DNA, which went to TCR beta libraries. The chain employs TRBV15 and TRBJ1-4; 8 nucleotides line up with TRBD1. The source material was PBMCs, sampled at disease progression, from a patient treated with ibrutinib. The sequence came from a human donor with chronic lymphocytic leukemia. The CDR3 spells CATRSRQGNEKLFF. The CDR3 DNA follows: TGTGCCACCAGAAGCAGACAGGGGAATGAAAAACTGTTTTTT.